These T cell receptor beta chains were read from a single sample in a study of T-cell reconstitution after alpha-beta-depleted transplantation in children. TCRdb itself ran the PCR reads through MiXCR, one entry per CDR3 protein. This sample has 610,000 or so distinct CDR3 sequences, with 27% found just once. This specimen was PBMCs, taken before TCRalphabeta/CD19-depleted stem cell transplant. The receptors originated from a boy under two years old with Wiskott-Aldrich syndrome, due to receive a stem cell transplant. CDR3s include the opening cysteine and the closing phenylalanine or tryptophan. A D gene is named only where the DNA matches it firmly. Size tells how often a clone was seen (once, few, many) or the class of an expanded clone, and some rows leave it out.

CDR3 length	clone size	D gene	J gene	V gene	CDR3 DNA	CDR3 protein
15	few	TRBD1	TRBJ1-1	TRBV5-1	TGCGCCAGCAGCTTGCCGGGACAGGGCGACACTGAAGCTTTCTTT	CASSLPGQGDTEAFF
15	few	-	TRBJ2-7	TRBV12-3/TRBV12-4	TGTGCCAGCAGTTTAGCGTCGGGGTCGACCTACGAGCAGTACTTC	CASSLASGSTYEQYF
11	few	-	TRBJ1-2	TRBV12-3/TRBV12-4	TGTGCCAGCTCAGGGGAGTGGGACTACACCTTC	CASSGEWDYTF
14	-	TRBD1	TRBJ2-7	TRBV2	TGTGCCAGCAGACCGGGACAGGGATATTACGAGCAGTACTTC	CASRPGQGYYEQYF
13	few	-	TRBJ1-2	TRBV3-1	TGTGCCAGCAGCCAAGAACCCGGGTCCGGCTACACCTTC	CASSQEPGSGYTF
15	-	TRBD2	TRBJ2-7	TRBV28	TGTGCCAGCAGTTCCCAGCGGGAGCGCTCCTACGAGCAGTACTTC	CASSSQRERSYEQYF
13	few	-	TRBJ2-2	TRBV29-1	TGCAGCGTTGGGGCAGACAAGACCGGGGAGCTGTTTTTT	CSVGADKTGELFF
16	-	TRBD1	TRBJ2-1	TRBV28	TGTGCCAGCATTTTCCAGAAGGGGGCCATCTACAATGAGCAGTTCTTC	CASIFQKGAIYNEQFF
14	-	TRBD1	TRBJ2-7	TRBV12-3/TRBV12-4	TGTGCCAGCAGGCCGACAGGGGACTCCTACGAGCAGTACTTC	CASRPTGDSYEQYF
16	-	TRBD2	TRBJ2-1	TRBV12-3/TRBV12-4	TGTGCCAGCAGTTTAGCGGGCAGCGGGAGGGCCTGGGAGCAGTTCTTC	CASSLAGSGRAWEQFF
12	few	TRBD1	TRBJ2-5	TRBV12-3/TRBV12-4	TGTGCCAGCACCGGGACAGCGGAGACCCAGTACTTC	CASTGTAETQYF
15	-	TRBD2	TRBJ2-4	TRBV10-2	TGCGCCAGCAGTGATAGCGGGAGGTCCAAAAACATTCAGTACTTC	CASSDSGRSKNIQYF
13	-	-	TRBJ2-3	TRBV5-6	TGTGCCAGCAGCTCGAGGGGCAGAGATACGCAGTATTTT	CASSSRGRDTQYF
13	few	-	TRBJ1-1	TRBV19	TGTGCCAGTAGTGGCCCGACCGGGACTGAAGCTTTCTTT	CASSGPTGTEAFF
16	few	-	TRBJ2-4	TRBV19	TGTGCCAGTAGTATTCGGACAGAAATAGCCAAAAACATTCAGTACTTC	CASSIRTEIAKNIQYF
13	few	-	TRBJ1-2	TRBV30	TGTGCCTGGAGCGCCTCGGGGGCTGGGGGCTACACCTTC	CAWSASGAGGYTF
14	few	-	TRBJ1-6	TRBV5-1	TGCGCCAGCAGCTACGACAGCGGTAATTCACCCCTCCACTTT	CASSYDSGNSPLHF
11	-	TRBD2	TRBJ2-1	TRBV25-1	TGTGCCAGCATGCTAGCGGGAGGGCTGTTCTTC	CASMLAGGLFF
15	-	-	TRBJ2-3	TRBV20-1	TGCAGTGCTAGTCCCCCCATTTCTAGCACAGATACGCAGTATTTT	CSASPPISSTDTQYF
15	-	-	TRBJ2-7	TRBV21-1	TGTGCCAGCAGCAATGATTTGACTAGCGGGAGGGATAACTACTTC	CASSNDLTSGRDNYF
14	-	TRBD1	TRBJ2-4	TRBV7-2	TGTGCCAGCAGCTACGGACAGGGTGGAAACATTCAGTACTTC	CASSYGQGGNIQYF
18	few	TRBD2	TRBJ2-3	TRBV20-1	TGCAGTGCTAGAGATGCGAGGCGGGAGGGGACCTATACAGATACGCAGTATTTT	CSARDARREGTYTDTQYF
15	few	-	TRBJ2-3	TRBV5-1	TGCGCCAGCAGCTTGGACCTAGCAAGCACAGATACGCAGTATTTT	CASSLDLASTDTQYF
13	-	-	TRBJ1-2	TRBV30	TGTGCCCAGACGACAGAGCTGGAATATGGCTACACCTTC	CAQTTELEYGYTF
15	-	TRBD2	TRBJ2-1	TRBV4-1	TGCGCCAGCAGCCAAGCGGGACTAACTAACAATGAGCAGTTCTTC	CASSQAGLTNNEQFF
13	-	-	TRBJ2-3	TRBV5-1	TGCGCCAGCAGCCGCCCTGATACAGATACGCAGTATTTT	CASSRPDTDTQYF
14	-	TRBD1	TRBJ2-4	TRBV12-3/TRBV12-4	TGTGCCAGCAGTCCATGGGACAGGAGAAACATTCAGTACTTC	CASSPWDRRNIQYF
13	few	-	TRBJ2-7	TRBV29-1	TGCAGCGTTGCAGTTCGTGGGGGCTACGAGCAGTACTTC	CSVAVRGGYEQYF
15	few	TRBD2	TRBJ2-2	TRBV20-1	TGCAGTGCGGTTACGGGACTAGCGGGATCCGGGGAGCTGTTTTTT	CSAVTGLAGSGELFF
15	few	-	TRBJ1-3	TRBV4-1	TGCGCCAGCAGCCAAGTGACGGGAGGTGGAAACACCATATATTTT	CASSQVTGGGNTIYF
13	few	-	TRBJ2-7	TRBV24-1	TGTGCCACCAGTGATTCCGGGGTCTACGAGCAGTACTTC	CATSDSGVYEQYF
15	many	-	TRBJ2-3	TRBV10-3	TGTGCCATCCAACCGAGGGGGGAGGAAACAGATACGCAGTATTTT	CAIQPRGEETDTQYF
14	-	TRBD2	TRBJ2-7	TRBV7-2	TGTGCCAGCAGCTTACCGACTAGCTCCTACGAGCAGTACTTT	CASSLPTSSYEQYF
16	-	-	TRBJ2-4	TRBV20-1	TGCAGTGCTAGAGTCCCTAGCGACCTAGCCAAAAACATTCAGTACTTC	CSARVPSDLAKNIQYF
17	few	TRBD1	TRBJ1-2	TRBV7-6	TGTGCCAGCAGCCCCCTTCCCCCCACAGGGGCCACCTATGGCTACACCTTC	CASSPLPPTGATYGYTF
15	-	-	TRBJ2-2	TRBV6-5	TGTGCCAGCAGTTACGGGGCAGGGTTCGCCGGGGAGCTGTTTTTT	CASSYGAGFAGELFF
15	-	-	TRBJ2-7	TRBV5-1	TGCGCCAGCAGCTTGGGACTGGGGACTTACTACGAGCAGTACTTC	CASSLGLGTYYEQYF
12	-	-	TRBJ2-2	TRBV10-3	TGTGCCATCAATGGAGGGCCCGGGGAGCTGTTTTTT	CAINGGPGELFF
16	-	TRBD2	TRBJ2-2	TRBV5-1	TGCGCCAGCAGCGTGGGACTAGTTGGGAACACCGGGGAGCTGTTTTTT	CASSVGLVGNTGELFF
14	-	-	TRBJ2-3	TRBV7-8	TGTGCCAGCAGCTCCCCCAGCCGCACAGATACGCAGTATTTT	CASSSPSRTDTQYF